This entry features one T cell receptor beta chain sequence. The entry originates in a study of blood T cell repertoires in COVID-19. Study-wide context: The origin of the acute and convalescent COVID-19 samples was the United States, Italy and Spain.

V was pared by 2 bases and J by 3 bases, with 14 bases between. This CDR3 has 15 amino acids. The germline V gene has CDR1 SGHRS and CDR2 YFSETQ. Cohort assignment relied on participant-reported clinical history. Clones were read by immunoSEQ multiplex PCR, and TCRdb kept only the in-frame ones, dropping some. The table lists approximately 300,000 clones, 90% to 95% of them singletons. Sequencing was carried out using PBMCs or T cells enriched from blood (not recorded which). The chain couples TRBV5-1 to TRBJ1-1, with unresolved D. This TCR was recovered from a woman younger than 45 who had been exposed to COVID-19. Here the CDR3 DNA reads TGCGCCAGCAGCTTACAAACAGTACCGGACACTGAAGCTTTCTTT. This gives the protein CASSLQTVPDTEAFF.